This entry features one T cell receptor beta chain sequence. Original processing notes: Reference gene primer amplification gave nucleated cell count estimates. Using immunoSEQ multiplex PCR, the repertoire was profiled, and TCRdb retains in-frame clones only, with some absent. The DNA gave D and trimming, while V, J and clone size come from that table. The table has 210,000 or so clones, 81% seen once; the top ten hold 8% to 9.5%. This entry belongs to a study of blood T cell repertoires in COVID-19. V gave up 0 bases and J gave up 6 bases, with 12 bases separating them. Germline-derived CDR1 and CDR2 are SGHRS and YFSETQ. The CDR3 is 14 residues long.

The clonotype was recovered from a woman aged 45-60 years with acute COVID-19. V usage is TRBV5-1 and J usage is TRBJ1-2, with D possibly TRBD1 on 5 matching bases. The specimen sequenced was PBMCs or T cells enriched from blood (not recorded which). The CDR3 protein is CASSLGLQGNGYTF. Here the CDR3 DNA reads TGCGCCAGCAGCTTGGGCCTCCAGGGAAATGGCTACACCTTC.